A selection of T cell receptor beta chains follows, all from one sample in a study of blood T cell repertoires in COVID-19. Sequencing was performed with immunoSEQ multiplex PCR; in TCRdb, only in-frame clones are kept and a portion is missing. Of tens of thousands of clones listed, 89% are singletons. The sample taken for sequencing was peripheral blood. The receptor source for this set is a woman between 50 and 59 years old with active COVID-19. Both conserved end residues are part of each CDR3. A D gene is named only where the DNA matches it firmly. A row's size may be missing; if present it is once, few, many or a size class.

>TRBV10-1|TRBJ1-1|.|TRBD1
TGCGCCAGCAGTGAGTCGGGGACAGGGAAGAGTGCTTTCTTT
CASSESGTGKSAFF
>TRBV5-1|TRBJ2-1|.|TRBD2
TGCGCCAGCAGAAAGGGAGGGAACGAGTGGGATGAGCAGTTCTTC
CASRKGGNEWDEQFF
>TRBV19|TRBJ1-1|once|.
TGTGCCAGTAGCACAGGGTACACTGAAGCTTTCTTT
CASSTGYTEAFF
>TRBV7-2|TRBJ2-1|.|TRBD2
TGTGCCAGCAGCTTAGCGGGGCAGGGACTAGCAAAGTACAATGAGCAGTTCTTC
CASSLAGQGLAKYNEQFF
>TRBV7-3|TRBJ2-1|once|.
TGTGCCAGCAGCTTTAACTCCTACAATGAGCAGTTCTTC
CASSFNSYNEQFF
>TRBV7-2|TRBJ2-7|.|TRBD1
TGTGCCAGCAGCTCTCGACAGGGGTCCTACGAGCAGTACTTC
CASSSRQGSYEQYF
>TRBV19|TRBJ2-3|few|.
TGTGCCAGTAGACGATACGGCACGACTAGCACAGATACGCAGTATTTT
CASRRYGTTSTDTQYF
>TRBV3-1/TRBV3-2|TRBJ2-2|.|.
TGTGCCAGCAGCCCGGTTAGCGGACAAACCGGGGAGCTGTTTTTT
CASSPVSGQTGELFF
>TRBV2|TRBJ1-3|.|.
TGTGCCAGCAGCTATGACAGGCGCTCTGGAAACACCATATATTTT
CASSYDRRSGNTIYF
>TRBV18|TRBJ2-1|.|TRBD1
TGTGCCAGCTCACCACCAGCGACAGGGGGCTACAATGAGCAGTTCTTC
CASSPPATGGYNEQFF
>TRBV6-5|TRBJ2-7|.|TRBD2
TGTGCCAGCAGTTACTCACCCAGCGGGAGCGCCTACGAGCAGTACTTC
CASSYSPSGSAYEQYF
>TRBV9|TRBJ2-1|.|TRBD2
TGTGCCAGCAGCGTAGAGTTAGCGGGAGTCCGTGAGCAGTTCTTC
CASSVELAGVREQFF
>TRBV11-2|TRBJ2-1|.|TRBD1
TGTGCCAGCAGCTCCTTTACCGTGCGACAGGGGGGCTACAATGAGCAGTTCTTC
CASSSFTVRQGGYNEQFF
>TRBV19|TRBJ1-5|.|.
TGTGCCAGTAGTATAGGCGTGGAAGGAGGCAATCAGCCCCAGCATTTT
CASSIGVEGGNQPQHF
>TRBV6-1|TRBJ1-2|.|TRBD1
TGTGCCAGCAGAGAAGGGGACAGGGGGCTGACTAACTATGGCTACACCTTC
CASREGDRGLTNYGYTF
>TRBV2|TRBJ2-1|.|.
TGTGCCAGCAGTGAGAATACATACAATGAGCAGTTCTTC
CASSENTYNEQFF
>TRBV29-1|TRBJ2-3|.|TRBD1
TGCAGCGTGGCTGACCGGGACAGACGCACAGATACGCAGTATTTT
CSVADRDRRTDTQYF
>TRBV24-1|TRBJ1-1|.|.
TGTGCCACCAGTGACTCAGACAGTGATGAAGCTTTCTTT
CATSDSDSDEAFF
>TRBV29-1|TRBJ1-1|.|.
TGCAGCGTGACGGAGGTTGAAGCTTTCTTT
CSVTEVEAFF
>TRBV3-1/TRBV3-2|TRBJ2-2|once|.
TGTGCCAGCAGCGATTGTTCTCCCATTGGCTTGACCGGGGAGCTGTTTTTT
CASSDCSPIGLTGELFF
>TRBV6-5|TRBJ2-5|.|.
TGTGCCAGCAGTCCCCGGAGGGACGGAGAGACCCAGTACTTC
CASSPRRDGETQYF
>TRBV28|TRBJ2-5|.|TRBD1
TGTGCCAGCAGTTTATCCTCCGGGCGCTGGGGAACGGGACAGATCCAAGAGACCCAGTACTTC
CASSLSSGRWGTGQIQETQYF
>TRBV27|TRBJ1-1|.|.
TGTGCCAGCAGTTTATCCCTCAGGGGTTCTTGGGGGACTGAAGCTTTCTTT
CASSLSLRGSWGTEAFF
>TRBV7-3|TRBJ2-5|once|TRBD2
TGTGCCAGCAGCCATGGTGCGGGAGCGGAAGAGACCCAGTACTTC
CASSHGAGAEETQYF
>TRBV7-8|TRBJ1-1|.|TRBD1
TGTGCCAGCAGCCTAGGGACAGCCTTGAATACTGAAGCTTTCTTT
CASSLGTALNTEAFF
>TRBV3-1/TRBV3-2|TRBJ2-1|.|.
TGTGCCAGCAGCCCCAAACTCGACAGTTTCAATGAGCAGTTCTTC
CASSPKLDSFNEQFF
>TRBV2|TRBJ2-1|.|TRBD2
TGTGCCAGCAGTGAAGCTACTAGCGGGTACCCTGAGCAGTTCTTC
CASSEATSGYPEQFF
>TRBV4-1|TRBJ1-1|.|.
TGCGCCAGCAGCCAACCCTTGCGGAACACTGAAGCTTTCTTT
CASSQPLRNTEAFF
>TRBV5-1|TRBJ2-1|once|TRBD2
TGCGCCAGCAGCCAGACGGGGGGCTCCTACAATGAGCAGTTCTTC
CASSQTGGSYNEQFF
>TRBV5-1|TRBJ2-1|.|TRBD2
TGCGCCAGCAGCTTTCGGGGAACTAGCGCTCTGAATGAGCAGTTCTTC
CASSFRGTSALNEQFF
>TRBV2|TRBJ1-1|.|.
TGTGCCAGCAGTCGGACCAGGGACACTGAAGCTTTCTTT
CASSRTRDTEAFF
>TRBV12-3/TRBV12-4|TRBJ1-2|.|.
TGTGCCAGCACCTACGGGGGTAACTATGGCTACACCTTC
CASTYGGNYGYTF
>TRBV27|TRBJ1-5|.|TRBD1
TGTGCCAGCAGTTTAAGGGGGACAGATAGCAATCAGCCCCAGCATTTT
CASSLRGTDSNQPQHF
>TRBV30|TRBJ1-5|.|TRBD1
TGTGCCTGGAGTCCCCAGGGGGCTCAGCCCCAGCATTTT
CAWSPQGAQPQHF
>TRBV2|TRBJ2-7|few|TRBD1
TGTGCCAGCAGGGGACAGGCCTCCTACGAGCAGTACTTC
CASRGQASYEQYF
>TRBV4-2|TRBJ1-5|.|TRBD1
TGTGCCAGCAGCCAGGACAGGGACAATCAGCCCCAGCATTTT
CASSQDRDNQPQHF
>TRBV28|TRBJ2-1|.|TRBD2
TGTGCCAGCACTCTAGCGGGGGACAATGAGCAGTTCTTC
CASTLAGDNEQFF
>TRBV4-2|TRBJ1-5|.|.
TGTGCCAGCAGCCAAGATCCAAGGGGAAGTCAGCCCCAGCATTTT
CASSQDPRGSQPQHF
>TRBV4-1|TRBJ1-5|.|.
TGCGCCAGCAGCTACGGGGGGGAGGGCGCCCAGCCCCAGCATTTT
CASSYGGEGAQPQHF
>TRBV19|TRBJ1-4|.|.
TGTGCCAGTAGACCAGTATCAACTAATGAAAAACTGTTTTTT
CASRPVSTNEKLFF
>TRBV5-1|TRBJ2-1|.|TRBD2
TGCGCCAGCAGGTTTACTAGCGATACCTACAATGAGCAGTTCTTC
CASRFTSDTYNEQFF
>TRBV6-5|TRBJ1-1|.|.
TGTGCCACCCTAGGTCGACTTCTGAAGACTGAAGCTTTCTTT
CATLGRLLKTEAFF
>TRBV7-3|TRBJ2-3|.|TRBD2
TGTGCCAGCAGCTCGGGACTAGCGGGAGGAGCGGATACGCAGTATTTT
CASSSGLAGGADTQYF
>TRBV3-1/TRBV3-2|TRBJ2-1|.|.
TGTGCCAGCAGCCAGCAGGCGAGCTCCTACAATGAGCAGTTCTTC
CASSQQASSYNEQFF
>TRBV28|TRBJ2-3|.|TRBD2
TGTGCCCTCAGCCCTAGCGGGAGGGCTGGAGATACGCAGTATTTT
CALSPSGRAGDTQYF
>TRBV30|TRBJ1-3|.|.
TGTGCCTGGAGTGACCAGGGGCTTGAAGGAAACACCATATATTTT
CAWSDQGLEGNTIYF
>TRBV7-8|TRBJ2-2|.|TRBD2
TGTGCCAGCAGCTTAGCGGCCGCACGGGGGCTAGCGGGTTTCACCGGGGAGCTGTTTTTT
CASSLAAARGLAGFTGELFF
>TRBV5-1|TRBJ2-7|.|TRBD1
TGCGCCAGCACCCGGGACAGCTCCTACGAGCAGTACTTC
CASTRDSSYEQYF
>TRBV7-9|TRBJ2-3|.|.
TGTGCCAGCAGCAGAGCCGGGAGCACAGATACGCAGTATTTT
CASSRAGSTDTQYF
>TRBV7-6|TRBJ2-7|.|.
TGTGCCAGCAGCCGCGCAGGCCAGGGAGGATCCTACGAGCAGTACTTC
CASSRAGQGGSYEQYF
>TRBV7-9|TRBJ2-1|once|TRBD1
TGTGCCAGCAGCCCAGGGGGCTGGTCGGCAGAGCAGTTCTTC
CASSPGGWSAEQFF
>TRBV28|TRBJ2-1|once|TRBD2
TGTGCCAGCAGGACATTACTAGCGGGAGCCTACAATGAGCAGTTCTTC
CASRTLLAGAYNEQFF
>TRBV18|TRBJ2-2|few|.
TGTGCCAGCTCCCCCTTTGGGGCTAGGAACACCGGGGAGCTGTTTTTT
CASSPFGARNTGELFF